These 31 T cell receptor beta chains originate from one sample sequenced in a study of blood T cells in healthy people across ages (dated by TCRdb to between 2014 and 2017). The library came from 5' RACE. Data came from an Illumina HiSeq 2500. The second PCR ran for about 7 to 11 cycles and used a J-beta primer mix along with a sample-barcoded 5' primer. TCRdb handled the public reads itself, with Q25 trimming in fastp and clone calling in MiXCR, and kept productive beta chains. One record per CDR3 amino acid sequence lists the most common genes and DNA. The sample table holds roughly 1,000,000 distinct CDR3 sequences, of which 20% to 25% were seen once. The ten largest clones represent about 0.69% of the sample. A further study also used this sample, focusing on T cells of mothers and their children.

Sequenced input: blood. These receptors came from a girl aged 2 to 10 in good health.

This clonotype was seen a few times. This chain's CDR3 is CSVDREGQDEQFF. CDR3 DNA: TGCAGCGTTGACCGGGAGGGCCAAGATGAGCAGTTCTTC. The chain has TRBV29-1 and TRBJ2-1; 8 bases map to TRBD2. V shed 3 bases and J 8 bases; nucleotides not matched to a gene: 6. CDR1 SQVTM and CDR2 ANQGSEA come from the germline V gene. The CDR3 runs 13 residues.

The chain combines TRBV7-9 with TRBJ2-2; TRBD2 might be the D (6 bases). The CDR3 loop spans 15 amino acids. Trimming took 3 bases from V and 2 from J, leaving 10 bases between them. Germline lookup yields CDR1 SEHNR and CDR2 FQNEAQ (reference sequence). CDR3: CASSFWRGNTGELFF. The CDR3 nucleotides read TGTGCCAGCAGCTTTTGGCGGGGTAACACCGGGGAGCTGTTTTTT.

The chain couples TRBV7-2 to TRBJ1-5; tentative D call: TRBD1 (6 bases). Trimming pared 5 bases from V and 8 bases from J, leaving 16 bases between. The CDR3 runs 14 residues. Germline-derived CDR1 and CDR2 are SGHTA and FQGNSA. This chain's CDR3 is CASSPHTGNKPQHF. Here the CDR3 DNA reads TGTGCCAGCAGCCCACACACAGGGAATAAGCCCCAGCATTTT.

The J gene is TRBJ2-7, the V gene TRBV28, with D possibly matching TRBD2 (6 bases). Germline assignment: CDR1 MDHEN and CDR2 SYDVKM. Trimming took off 7 bases at V and 6 bases at J, with 19 bases between the two ends. The CDR3 is 14 residues long. The CDR3 sequence is CASTGGMGLVEQYF. In DNA, the CDR3 is TGTGCCAGCACCGGGGGTATGGGGTTGGTCGAGCAGTACTTC.

For the CDR3, the DNA is TGCAGCGCTCGCGGACTTGCAACTAATGAAAAACTGTTTTTT. Its protein product is CSARGLATNEKLFF. V usage is TRBV29-1 and J usage is TRBJ1-4; D remains ambiguous. Germline V lookup: CDR1 SQVTM, CDR2 ANQGSEA. The CDR3 is 14 residues long. The ends were cut back, 7 bases at V and 0 bases at J, with 12 bases in the middle.

The genes are TRBV19 and TRBJ2-1; D is undetermined. The germline V gene encodes CDR1 LNHDA and CDR2 SQIVND (reference sequence). The V end lost 3 bases, the J end lost 4 bases, and 13 bases lay between the germline ends. This CDR3 spans 15 amino acids. The CDR3 coding sequence is TGTGCCAGTAGTATGAGCCCACGCACGTACAATGAGCAGTTCTTC. Protein: CASSMSPRTYNEQFF.

The rearrangement joins TRBV7-3 to TRBJ2-5; the D gene is possibly TRBD2 (7 bases). V lost 2 bases to trimming and J lost 5 bases, with 15 bases between them. CDR3 length: 15 amino acids. The V gene's germline CDR1 is SGHTA and CDR2 FQGTGA. CDR3 sequence: CASSLVGGAEETQYF. Here the CDR3 DNA reads TGTGCCAGCAGCTTAGTTGGGGGGGCTGAGGAGACCCAGTACTTC.

The genes are TRBV4-2 and TRBJ2-2, with D possibly being TRBD1 or TRBD2 (6 bases each). The CDR3 consists of 16 residues. The germline V and J ends were trimmed by 0 bases and 7 bases, with 15 bases remaining between them. Germline lookup yields CDR1 LGHNA and CDR2 YNFKEQ. CDR3 loop: CASSQDPGGDGGELFF. The CDR3 DNA follows: TGTGCCAGCAGCCAAGACCCCGGGGGCGATGGCGGGGAGCTGTTTTTT.

This chain links TRBV9 with TRBJ2-7; D not resolved. The CDR3 has 13 amino acids. Trimming pared 0 bases from V and 4 bases from J, leaving 8 bases between. The germline V gene encodes CDR1 SGDLS and CDR2 YYNGEE. The CDR3 coding sequence is TGTGCCAGCAGCGTAGATATAGGGTACGAGCAGTACTTC. Translation: CASSVDIGYEQYF.

This clonotype was observed many times. This chain uses TRBV7-9 with TRBJ2-5, with D possibly matching TRBD1 (6 bases). Germline-derived CDR1 and CDR2 are SEHNR and FQNEAQ (reference sequence). Trimming took off 1 base at V and 4 bases at J, with 13 bases between the two ends. There are 15 residues in the CDR3. This CDR3 reads CASSLVPGERETQYF. In nucleotides, the CDR3 is TGTGCCAGCAGCTTAGTACCAGGGGAGAGAGAGACCCAGTACTTC.

The gene calls are TRBV20-1 and TRBJ2-7; 13 bases align to TRBD2. The V gene's germline CDR1 is DFQATT and CDR2 SNEGSKA (reference sequence). This CDR3 has 14 residues. Unmatched junction bases numbered 5, after V lost 6 bases and J lost 3 bases. The CDR3 nucleotides are TGCAGTGCAATTGGGACTAGCGGGGTCTACGAGCAGTACTTC. Translating gives CSAIGTSGVYEQYF.

V usage is TRBV29-1 and J usage is TRBJ2-5; D gene unclear. The end of the DNA is better explained by TRBJ2-7, so the J call may be wrong. The CDR3 totals 11 residues. Germline CDR1 is SQVTM and CDR2 is ANQGSEA. The CDR3 here is CSVVFSYEQYF. The DNA for the CDR3 is TGCAGCGTTGTCTTTAGTTACGAGCAGTACTTC.

The genes are TRBV27 and TRBJ2-5, with TRBD1 matching 9 bases. Germline CDR1 is MNHEY and CDR2 is SMNVEV (reference sequence). The CDR3 has 14 residues. Trimming took 3 bases from V and 7 from J; bases not matched to a gene: 6. The CDR3 bases are TGTGCCAGCAGTTTGGGACAGGGATTTGGGACCCAGTACTTC. As protein: CASSLGQGFGTQYF.

The chain joins TRBV7-9 to TRBJ1-1; tentatively, D is TRBD1 (5 bases). Trimming shortened V by 8 bases and J by 0 bases, and 22 bases separated the two germline ends. Germline loops: CDR1 SEHNR, CDR2 FQNEAQ (reference sequence). The CDR3 is 17 amino acids. CDR3 sequence reads: CASYGPLGAVMNTEAFF. The CDR3 DNA reads TGTGCCAGCTACGGACCCTTAGGGGCAGTCATGAACACTGAAGCTTTCTTT.

V usage is TRBV4-3 and J usage is TRBJ2-4; D remains ambiguous. Germline-derived CDR1 and CDR2 are LGHNA and YSLEER. Trimming left V 0 bases short and J 6 bases short, with 9 bases between. CDR3 length: 14 amino acids. CDR3 sequence reads: CASSQEVQLNIQYF. The CDR3 bases are TGCGCCAGCAGCCAAGAGGTGCAGTTAAACATTCAGTACTTC.

Regarding this clonotype: One junction end disagrees with the germline gene, perhaps due to a read error. The genes are TRBV6-1 and TRBJ1-1, with D perhaps TRBD1 (6 bases). The length of the CDR3 is 16 residues. Germline V CDR1 and CDR2: MNHNS, SASEGT. In DNA, the CDR3 is TGTGCCAGCAGCGAAGTTAGACAGGCCGGGGACACTGAAGCTTTCTTT. It is translated as CASSEVRQAGDTEAFF.

This rearrangement joins TRBV6-1 to TRBJ2-4; 14 bases are shared with TRBD2. Germline V gene sequence: CDR1 MNHNS, CDR2 SASEGT. With 1 base clipped from V and 2 bases from J, the junction kept 4 bases outside the gene matches. The CDR3 totals 18 residues. CDR3 nucleotides: TGTGCCAGCAGTGAAGGACTAGCGGGGGGGCGGACCAAAAACATTCAGTACTTC. Protein sequence: CASSEGLAGGRTKNIQYF.

This clonotype was seen a few times. The chain combines TRBV20-1 with TRBJ2-7; 8 bases agree with TRBD2. The DNA end is a closer match to TRBJ2-1, so the J assignment may be wrong. There are 15 residues in the CDR3. The V gene's germline CDR1 is DFQATT and CDR2 SNEGSKA (reference sequence). The chain's CDR3 is CSVLLAGLPDNEQFF. The CDR3 DNA reads TGCAGTGTTCTCTTAGCGGGACTCCCGGACAATGAGCAGTTCTTC.

The chain is built from TRBV5-1 and TRBJ1-1; D unclear. CDR1 is SGHRS and CDR2 is YFSETQ in the germline V gene. V was trimmed by 5 bases and J by 7 bases, leaving 18 bases between them. The CDR3 sequence is 14 residues long. The DNA for the CDR3 is TGCGCCAGCAGTTCGGACCTGATCTGGGATGAAGCTTTCTTT. This sequence encodes CASSSDLIWDEAFF.

The chain is built from TRBV3-1 and TRBJ2-7; D may be TRBD1 (6 bases). The V end lost 1 base, the J end lost 2 bases, and 12 bases lay between the germline ends. This CDR3 is built from 15 residues. CDR1 is LGHDT, CDR2 YNNKEL, per germline (reference sequence). As DNA, the CDR3 is TGTGCCAGCAGCCAAGGTCCGGGACACGCCTACGAGCAGTACTTC. The encoded protein is CASSQGPGHAYEQYF.

The chain joins TRBV29-1 to TRBJ1-2, with D perhaps matching TRBD1 (5 bases). CDR3 length: 15 residues. CDR1 and CDR2 (germline): SQVTM, ANQGSEA. Trimming shortened V by 6 bases and J by 3 bases, and 20 bases separated the two germline ends. The CDR3 sequence: CSVSVGGGPDYGYTF. As DNA, the CDR3 is TGCAGCGTGAGCGTCGGGGGAGGGCCGGACTATGGCTACACCTTC.

The V and J genes are TRBV4-3 and TRBJ1-5; perhaps TRBD1 as D (5 bases). Germline CDR1 LGHNA, CDR2 YSLEER. V was trimmed by 3 bases and J by 4 bases, leaving 10 bases between them. There are 14 residues in the CDR3. CDR3 sequence: CASSHGRGNQPQHF. DNA for the CDR3: TGCGCCAGCAGCCATGGGAGGGGAAATCAGCCCCAGCATTTT.

The genes are TRBV6-2 or TRBV6-3 and TRBJ2-3; D unresolved. V lost 2 bases and J lost 2, with 8 bases in between. Germline values: CDR1 MNHEY, CDR2 SVGEGT. The CDR3 has 14 amino acids. Here the CDR3 reads CASSYRLATDTQYF. The CDR3 nucleotides read TGTGCCAGCAGTTACCGCCTTGCCACAGATACGCAGTATTTT.

The CDR3 DNA reads TGTGCCAGCATCCTCGGGGGGCACGGTGAAGCTTTCTTT. It translates to CASILGGHGEAFF. This rearrangement joins TRBV6-5 to TRBJ1-1; a possible D gene is TRBD1 (6 bases). Germline lookup yields CDR1 MNHEY and CDR2 SVGAGI. The CDR3 totals 13 residues. With 7 bases removed from V and 7 bases from J, the gap between germline ends came to 16 bases.

The V call is TRBV7-2, the J call TRBJ2-5, with D perhaps matching TRBD1 (6 bases). CDR1 SGHTA and CDR2 FQGNSA come from the germline V gene. The CDR3 has 14 amino acids. V was trimmed by 4 bases and J by 7 bases, leaving 16 bases between them. The CDR3: CASSWVRAQGTQYF. The CDR3 nucleotides read TGTGCCAGCAGCTGGGTCCGGGCACAGGGGACCCAGTACTTC.

This clonotype has more than one count but fewer than ten. The genes are TRBV7-9 and TRBJ2-4; 8 bases line up with TRBD2. The J segment lost 0 bases and the V segment lost 5 bases, leaving 6 bases of the junction unmatched. The V gene's germline CDR1 is SEHNR and CDR2 FQNEAQ (reference sequence). The CDR3 loop spans 16 amino acids. CDR3 in DNA: TGTGCCAGCAGCGAGAGCGGGGGACTAGCCAAAAACATTCAGTACTTC. This translates into CASSESGGLAKNIQYF.

The chain carries TRBV7-6 and TRBJ2-4; D perhaps matches TRBD2 (6 bases). Trimming pared 5 bases from V and 10 bases from J, leaving 9 bases between. The CDR3 totals 11 residues. Germline CDR1 SGHVS, CDR2 FNYEAQ. CDR3 region: CASSIGTIQYF. For the CDR3, the DNA is TGTGCCAGCAGCATCGGGACTATTCAGTACTTC.

This rearrangement joins TRBV13 to TRBJ2-1; 7 bases are a match to TRBD2. The CDR3 is 17 amino acids. CDR1 PRHDT and CDR2 FYEKMQ come from the germline V gene (reference sequence). The junction had 13 bases not matched to a gene; V was cut back by 0 bases and J by 8 bases. The CDR3 DNA is TGTGCCAGCAGCTTAGGGGGGGGACTACCTAACTTCGATGAGCAGTTCTTC. The encoded protein is CASSLGGGLPNFDEQFF.

The rearrangement joins TRBV7-2 to TRBJ2-1; 7 bases fit TRBD2. V was pared by 1 base and J by 7 bases, with 7 bases of the junction left unmatched. The CDR3 runs 15 residues. Germline V CDR1 and CDR2: SGHTA, FQGNSA. The CDR3 nucleotides read TGTGCCAGCAGCTTAGGAGCGGGGTCCCCAAATGAGCAGTTCTTC. Translation gives CASSLGAGSPNEQFF.

There are a few counts of this clonotype. This sequence joins TRBV6-6 and TRBJ1-1, with TRBD1 matching 7 bases. The CDR3 extends over 16 amino acids. Germline trimming cut 4 bases from V and 6 bases from J; bases unmatched to any gene: 14. Per germline, CDR1 MNHNY and CDR2 SVGAGI (reference sequence). CDR3 nucleotides: TGTGCCAGCAGTTTGGGTGAGGGGGCCGCAAGGTCTGAAGCTTTCTTT. This encodes CASSLGEGAARSEAFF.

The table lists this clonotype with a few counts. This chain uses TRBV15 with TRBJ2-2, with D tentatively TRBD1 (6 bases). Germline CDR1 LNHNV, CDR2 YYDKDF (reference sequence). The CDR3 has 18 amino acids. Trimming left V 1 base short and J 0 bases short, with 15 bases between. This chain's CDR3 is CATSRGGPGAPNTGELFF. CDR3 in DNA: TGTGCCACCAGCAGAGGGGGACCAGGGGCGCCGAACACCGGGGAGCTGTTTTTT.